The T cell receptor beta chain under discussion was sequenced for a study of identical twins' blood T cells (dated by TCRdb to about 2013). Background for the entire study: About 48 million Illumina reads were obtained across some twelve libraries, comprising six alpha-chain and six beta-chain libraries. TCR alpha and beta chain repertoires of three pairs of monozygous twins were compared using next-generation sequencing to assess genetic influence on repertoire formation. The investigation overall reported the following: Twin pairs were reported to be markedly more alike in V gene usage than unrelated donors were, even when looking at non-selected out-of-frame TCRbeta clonotypes. The number of CDR3 clonotypes shared between two donors was mainly determined by the product of the cloneset sizes of the two donors, and no clear deviation from this trend was shown by twins. Because the twins were reared together, environmental influences could not be ruled out as the explanation for twin similarity. Looking at the most abundant TCRbeta clonotypes, every donor had more CDR3 sequences in common with her twin than with unrelated donors. Validation by independent studies was stated to be required for the proposed role of the TCRalpha J segment in MHC recognition during thymic selection.

The donors were six healthy women who made up three monozygous twin pairs. All three twin pairs had been raised together and were thought likely to have encountered the same vaccines and infectious agents. TCR cDNA libraries were prepared from RNA that was isolated from peripheral blood mononuclear cells. The library was obtained by 5' RACE. Sequencing took place on an Illumina Genome Analyzer IIx. RNA-based TCR cDNA libraries were prepared by a previously described protocol with several modifications. Sample-specific barcodes were introduced on both ends of each TCR cDNA library during cDNA synthesis and amplification to prevent cross-contamination. The authors' analysis ran thus. Between about 85,000 and nearly 550,000 clonotypes were identified per individual, with about 2.2 to 4 million CDR3-containing reads per library. Reads with improper barcode index combinations were discarded, after which clonesets were built for each library with the MiTCR software. While assembling CDR3 clonotypes, MiTCR filtered or rescued low-quality reads and corrected PCR and sequencing errors. Artificial out-of-frame clonotypes were removed by being mapped to in-frame sequences, with one indel in the CDR3 allowed. V and J gene usage similarity between donors was measured as Jensen-Shannon divergence divided by mean entropy. Using fastp at Q25 and MiXCR, TCRdb reprocessed the public reads and kept productive beta chains. Duplicate CDR3 protein sequences are folded into a single record with the most common DNA and genes. TCRdb's processing, not the study's, gives the V and J calls here. For this sample the table gives hundreds of thousands of distinct CDR3 sequences, of which roughly 31% were detected only once. The top ten hold about 6% of the sample.

V was cut back by 8 bases and J by 3 bases, leaving a gap of 16 bases between them. In the germline V gene (reference sequence), CDR1 corresponds to MNHEY and CDR2 to SMNVEV. From the cysteine through the phenylalanine, the CDR3 covers 14 amino acids. Left in the record is the CDR3 DNA by itself, 42 bases read in frame from the first base. With regard to this clonotype: It lacks a known antigen. The input lacks base qualities; no much larger clone sits a single base away.

This clonotype originated in a woman between 18 and 55 years old in good health. Sequenced sample: PBMCs. The chain couples TRBV27 to TRBJ1-1; possibly the D gene is TRBD1, per 5 matching bases. The sequenced DNA is TGTGCCAGCCGCCTGGGAGGGGCGGACACTGAAGCTTTCTTT. Its translation is CASRLGGADTEAFF.